This T cell receptor beta chain was sequenced during a study of T cell responses to AZD1222 COVID-19 vaccine. Assay used: immunoSEQ multiplex PCR; TCRdb lists only in-frame clones, some missing. The table records about 120,000 clones, almost 95% of them present only once. CDR3 length: 13 amino acids. V trimming: 7 bases; J trimming: 8 bases; junction bases outside the gene matches: 5. Germline V gene sequence: CDR1 MDHEN, CDR2 SYDVKM. The chain recombines TRBV28 with TRBJ1-6; 7 bases line up with TRBD1. The receptor's source is an adult in good health. The specimen was peripheral blood, collected on day 0 of AZD1222 vaccination. The CDR3 loop reads CASNRQGYSPLHF. Here the CDR3 DNA reads TGTGCCAGCAACCGACAGGGCTATTCACCCCTCCACTTT.